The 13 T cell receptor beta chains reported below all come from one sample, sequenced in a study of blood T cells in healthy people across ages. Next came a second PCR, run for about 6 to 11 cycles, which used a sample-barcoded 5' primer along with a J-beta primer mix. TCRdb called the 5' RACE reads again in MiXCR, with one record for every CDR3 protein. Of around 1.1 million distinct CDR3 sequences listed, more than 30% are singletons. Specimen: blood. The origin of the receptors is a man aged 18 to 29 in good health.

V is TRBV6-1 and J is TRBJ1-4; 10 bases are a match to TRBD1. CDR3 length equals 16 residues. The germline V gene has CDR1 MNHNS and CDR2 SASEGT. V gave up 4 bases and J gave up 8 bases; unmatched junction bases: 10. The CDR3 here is CASSGWTGQGLEKLFF. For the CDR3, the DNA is TGTGCCAGCAGTGGATGGACGGGACAGGGGTTAGAAAAACTGTTTTTT.

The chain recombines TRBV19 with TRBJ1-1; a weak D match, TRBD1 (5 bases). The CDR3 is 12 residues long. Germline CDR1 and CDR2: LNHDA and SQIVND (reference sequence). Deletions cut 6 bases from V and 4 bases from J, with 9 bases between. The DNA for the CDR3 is TGTGCCAGTAGATTTGGGGGCACTGAAGCTTTCTTT. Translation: CASRFGGTEAFF. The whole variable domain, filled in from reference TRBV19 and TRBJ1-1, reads DGGITQSPKYLFRKEGQNVTLSCEQNLNHDAMYWYRQDPGQGLRLIYYSQIVNDFQKGDIAEGYSVSREKKESFPLTVTSAQKNPTAFYLCASRFGGTEAFFGQGTRLTVV.

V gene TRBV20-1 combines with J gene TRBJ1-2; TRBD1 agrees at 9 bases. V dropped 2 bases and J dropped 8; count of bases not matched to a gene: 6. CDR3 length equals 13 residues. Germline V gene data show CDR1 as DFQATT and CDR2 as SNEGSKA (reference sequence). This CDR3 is CSARTTGGRGYTF. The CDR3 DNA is TGCAGTGCTAGAACGACAGGGGGTCGGGGCTACACCTTC.

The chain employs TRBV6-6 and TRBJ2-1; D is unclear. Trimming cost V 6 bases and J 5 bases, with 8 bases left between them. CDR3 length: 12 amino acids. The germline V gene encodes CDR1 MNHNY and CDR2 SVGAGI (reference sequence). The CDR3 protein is CASSAIDNEQFF. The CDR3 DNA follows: TGTGCCAGCAGCGCAATTGACAATGAGCAGTTCTTC.

CDR3 in DNA: TGCGCCAGCAGCCTCAGCGAACGGGAGGAAAAACTGTTTTTT. This translates into CASSLSEREEKLFF. The chain employs TRBV4-3 and TRBJ1-4; no clear D gene. This CDR3 is 14 amino acids long. Germline values: CDR1 LGHNA, CDR2 YSLEER. Trimming pared 4 bases from V and 8 bases from J, leaving 14 bases between.

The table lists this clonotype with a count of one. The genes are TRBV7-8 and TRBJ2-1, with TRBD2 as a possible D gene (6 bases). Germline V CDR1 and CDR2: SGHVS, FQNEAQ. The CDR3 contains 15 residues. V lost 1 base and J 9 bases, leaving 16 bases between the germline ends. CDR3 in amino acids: CASSLEVGLAIEQFF. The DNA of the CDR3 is TGTGCCAGCAGCTTAGAAGTAGGGCTAGCGATTGAGCAGTTCTTC. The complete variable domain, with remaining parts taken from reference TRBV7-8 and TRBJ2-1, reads GAGVSQSPRYKVAKRGQDVALRCDPISGHVSLFWYQQALGQGPEFLTYFQNEAQLDKSGLPSDRFFAERPEGSVSTLKIQRTQQEDSAVYLCASSLEVGLAIEQFFGPGTRLTVL.

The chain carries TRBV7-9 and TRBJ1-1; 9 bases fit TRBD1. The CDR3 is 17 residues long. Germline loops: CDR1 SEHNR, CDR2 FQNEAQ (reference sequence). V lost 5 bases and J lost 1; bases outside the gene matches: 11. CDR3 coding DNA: TGTGCCAGCAGCCGAGGCCGGGGGGACAGGGAGAACACTGAAGCTTTCTTT. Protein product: CASSRGRGDRENTEAFF. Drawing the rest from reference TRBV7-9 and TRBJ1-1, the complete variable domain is DTGVSQNPRHKITKRGQNVTFRCDPISEHNRLYWYRQTLGQGPEFLTYFQNEAQLEKSRLLSDRFSAERPKGSFSTLEIQRTEQGDSAMYLCASSRGRGDRENTEAFFGQGTRLTVV.

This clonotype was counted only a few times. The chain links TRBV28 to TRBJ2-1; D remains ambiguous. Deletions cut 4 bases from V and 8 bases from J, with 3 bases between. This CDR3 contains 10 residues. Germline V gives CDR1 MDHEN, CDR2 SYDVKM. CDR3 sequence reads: CASSYDEQFF. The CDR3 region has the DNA TGTGCCAGCAGTTACGATGAGCAGTTCTTC.

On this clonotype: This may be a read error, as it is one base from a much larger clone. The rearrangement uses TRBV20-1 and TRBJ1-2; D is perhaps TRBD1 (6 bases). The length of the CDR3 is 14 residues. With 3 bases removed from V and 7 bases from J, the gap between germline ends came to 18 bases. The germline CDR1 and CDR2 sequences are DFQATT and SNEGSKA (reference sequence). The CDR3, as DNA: TGCAGTGCTAGTATCGGGGGCAGAAGCTGTGGCTACACCTTC. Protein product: CSASIGGRSCGYTF.

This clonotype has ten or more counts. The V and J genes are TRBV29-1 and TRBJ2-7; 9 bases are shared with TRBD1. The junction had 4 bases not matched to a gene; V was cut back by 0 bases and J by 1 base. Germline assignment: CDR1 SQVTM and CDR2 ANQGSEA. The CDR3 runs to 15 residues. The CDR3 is CSVEDQDRGSYEQYF. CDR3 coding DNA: TGCAGCGTTGAAGATCAGGACAGGGGTTCCTACGAGCAGTACTTC.

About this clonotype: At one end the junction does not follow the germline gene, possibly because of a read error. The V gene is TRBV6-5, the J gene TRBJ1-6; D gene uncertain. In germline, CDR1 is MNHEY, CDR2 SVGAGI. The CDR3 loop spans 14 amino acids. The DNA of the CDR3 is TGTGCCAGTAGTTACGCTAACACGAATTCACCCCTCCACTTT. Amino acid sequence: CASSYANTNSPLHF.

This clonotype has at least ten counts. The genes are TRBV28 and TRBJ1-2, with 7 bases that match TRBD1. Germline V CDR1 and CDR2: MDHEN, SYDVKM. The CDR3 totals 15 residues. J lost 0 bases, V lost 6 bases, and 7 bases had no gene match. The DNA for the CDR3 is TGTGCCAGCAGCCCCAGGACAGGAGCTAACTATGGCTACACCTTC. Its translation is CASSPRTGANYGYTF.

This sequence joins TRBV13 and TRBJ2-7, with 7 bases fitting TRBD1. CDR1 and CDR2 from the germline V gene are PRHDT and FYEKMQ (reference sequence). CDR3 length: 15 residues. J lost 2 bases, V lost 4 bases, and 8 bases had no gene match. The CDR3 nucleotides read TGTGCCAGCAGCTCAGGTGGGACAGCAGCCTACGAGCAGTACTTC. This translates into CASSSGGTAAYEQYF.